Below, 29 T cell receptor beta chains from the same sample are listed, as sequenced in a study of T cells in Graves' hyperthyroidism and ophthalmopathy. TCR beta CDR3 region amplification was performed from RNA transcripts. HTBI primers drove first-round RT-PCR of the TCR CDR3. TCRdb reprocessed the multiplex PCR reads with MiXCR, giving one entry per CDR3 protein. The sample carries approximately 560,000 distinct CDR3 sequences, around 16% recorded once. What was sequenced was blood. The receptors derive from a woman in her 30s with Graves' hyperthyroidism.

At least ten counts were recorded for this clonotype. V and J are TRBV3-1 and TRBJ2-7; D not certain. The CDR3 totals 15 residues. Germline CDR1 and CDR2: LGHDT and YNNKEL (reference sequence). The V gene lost 0 bases and the J gene lost 3 bases, with 12 bases spanning the gap. CDR3 residues: CASSQDLSGYYEQYF. The CDR3 region has the DNA TGTGCCAGCAGCCAAGATCTTTCAGGCTACTACGAGCAGTACTTC.

This clonotype was seen a single time. The rearrangement joins TRBV15 to TRBJ2-2; no reliable D call. CDR1 is LNHNV, CDR2 YYDKDF, per germline (reference sequence). CDR3 length: 14 amino acids. The V gene lost 2 bases and the J gene lost 0 bases, with 4 bases spanning the gap. The CDR3 sequence is CATSRTPNTGELFF. The CDR3 nucleotides read TGTGCCACCAGCAGAACACCGAACACCGGGGAGCTGTTTTTT.

Notes on this clonotype: This could be a read error, since a much larger clone is one nucleotide away. The genes are TRBV27 and TRBJ2-1; D ambiguous. The V and J ends lost 5 bases and 4 bases respectively, with 18 bases between them. The CDR3 sequence is 16 residues long. Germline V gene data show CDR1 as MNHEY and CDR2 as SMNVEV (reference sequence). CDR3 DNA: TGTGCCAGCAGTCGATTCTCCGAGTCCAAGTACAATGAGCAGTTCTTC. Translated: CASSRFSESKYNEQFF.

On this clonotype itself: The junction departs from germline at one end; a sequencing error may be responsible. J is TRBJ2-7 and V is TRBV11-2, with TRBD2 identical over 9 bases. CDR3 length equals 16 residues. Germline V gene data show CDR1 as SGHAT and CDR2 as FQNNGV. The CDR3 sequence: CANRHPGREGSYEQYF. The CDR3, as DNA: TGTGCCAACAGACATCCGGGGCGGGAGGGCTCCTACGAGCAATACTTC.

The rearrangement joins TRBV6-2 or TRBV6-3 to TRBJ1-6; possibly TRBD1 for D (5 bases). Germline lookup yields CDR1 MNHEY and CDR2 SVGEGT. Trimming cost V 11 bases and J 11 bases, with 22 bases left between them. The CDR3 totals 14 residues. The CDR3 loop reads CAATGPSPGTPLHF. CDR3 DNA sequence: TGTGCCGCAACGGGACCCAGCCCTGGGACACCCCTCCACTTT.

This clonotype was picked up many times. The V call is TRBV5-1, the J call TRBJ1-1; the match to TRBD1 covers 7 bases. The germline V gene has CDR1 SGHRS and CDR2 YFSETQ. The CDR3 covers 15 residues. J lost 5 bases, V lost 2 bases, and 9 bases had no gene match. CDR3 sequence reads: CASSFDTTGDTEAFF. CDR3 in DNA: TGCGCCAGCAGCTTCGACACAACAGGGGATACTGAAGCTTTCTTT.

This clonotype was observed a handful of times. CDR3 amino acids: CSVEWTAGGEQYF. The CDR3 bases are TGCAGCGTTGAATGGACAGCCGGCGGCGAGCAGTACTTC. This chain uses TRBV29-1 with TRBJ2-7; maybe TRBD1 (6 bases). The CDR3 has 13 amino acids. Germline values: CDR1 SQVTM, CDR2 ANQGSEA. The germline V and J ends were trimmed by 2 bases and 6 bases, with 14 bases remaining between them.

This clonotype was observed at least ten times. The rearrangement joins TRBV11-2 to TRBJ2-7, with D perhaps matching TRBD1 (5 bases). The CDR3 runs to 16 residues. V shed 1 base and J shed 3 bases, with 16 bases lying between them. CDR1 and CDR2 (germline): SGHAT, FQNNGV. DNA of the CDR3: TGTGCCAGCAGCTTAGTTGACAGTCCCCCCAGCTACGAGCAGTACTTC. Residues: CASSLVDSPPSYEQYF.

This rearrangement joins TRBV2 to TRBJ2-6, with 13 positions matching TRBD2. J gave up 3 bases and V 6 bases, and 11 bases lay outside the gene matches. This CDR3 contains 19 residues. Germline V CDR1 and CDR2: SNHLY, FYNNEI. The CDR3 loop is CASRGSLAGGPGGANVLTF. CDR3 DNA: TGTGCCAGCAGGGGATCACTAGCGGGAGGGCCGGGTGGGGCCAACGTCCTGACTTTC.

V usage is TRBV12-3 or TRBV12-4 and J usage is TRBJ2-7; 8 bases agree with TRBD2. J was trimmed by 4 bases and V by 5 bases; bases with no gene match: 10. This CDR3 region has 15 residues. CDR3 residues: CASSRNVGGVYEQYF. CDR3 coding DNA: TGTGCCAGCAGTCGCAATGTCGGGGGGGTATACGAGCAGTACTTC.

Comment on this clonotype: With a much larger clone just one base away, this may be a read error. The V and J genes are TRBV11-2 and TRBJ2-1; D gene uncertain. The DNA end is a closer match to TRBJ2-7, so the J assignment may be wrong. The CDR3 spans 14 residues. Germline V gene lookup returns CDR1 SGHAT and CDR2 FQNNGV. The CDR3 bases are TGTGCCAGCAGCTCCCCTCCGGGTGGCAATGAGCAGTACTTC. It encodes CASSSPPGGNEQYF.

V usage is TRBV7-8 and J usage is TRBJ1-2, with a weak D call TRBD1 (5 bases). This CDR3 has 17 residues. CDR1 and CDR2 (germline): SGHVS, FQNEAQ. V lost 5 bases to trimming and J lost 4 bases, with 23 bases between them. CDR3 residues: CASSDERGSFTLYGYTF. The CDR3 DNA reads as TGTGCCAGCAGCGACGAACGGGGCAGCTTCACCCTCTATGGCTACACCTTC.

This clonotype was counted between two and nine times. V gene TRBV11-2 combines with J gene TRBJ2-2, with D possibly matching TRBD2 (5 bases). The V end lost 4 bases, the J end lost 4 bases, and 10 bases lay between the germline ends. Germline values: CDR1 SGHAT, CDR2 FQNNGV. The CDR3 totals 14 residues. The CDR3: CASSSTRGTGELFF. The CDR3 DNA reads as TGTGCCAGCAGCTCCACTAGAGGCACCGGGGAGCTGTTTTTT.

Concerning this clonotype itself: This may stem from a read error, because a much larger clone lies one nucleotide away. V is TRBV20-1 and J is TRBJ2-1, with 12 bases lining up with TRBD2. The CDR3 has 16 residues. Germline V CDR1 and CDR2: DFQATT, SNEGSKA (reference sequence). This CDR3 is CSAGDPGLAGANEQFF. The CDR3 DNA reads as TGCAGTGCTGGAGATCCGGGACTAGCGGGTGCCAATGAGCAGTTCTTC.

This chain joins TRBV27 and TRBJ2-3, with D perhaps matching TRBD2 (6 bases). Per the germline V gene, CDR1 is MNHEY and CDR2 is SMNVEV (reference sequence). CDR3 length: 13 amino acids. Trimming took off 7 bases at V and 8 bases at J, with 16 bases between the two ends. As DNA, the CDR3 is TGTGCCAGCATCGGGAGTCCCCCAGGTACGCAGTATTTT. Translation gives CASIGSPPGTQYF.

This clonotype was counted ten times or more. The V gene is TRBV3-1, the J gene TRBJ1-1; no clear D. This CDR3 spans 14 amino acids. The V gene's germline CDR1 is LGHDT and CDR2 YNNKEL (reference sequence). V was trimmed by 2 bases and J by 3 bases, leaving 10 bases between them. CDR3 sequence: CASSQRWADTEAFF. CDR3 nucleotides: TGTGCCAGCAGCCAACGGTGGGCCGACACTGAAGCTTTCTTT.

This clonotype has only a few counts. V is TRBV9 and J is TRBJ2-3; 9 nucleotides agree with TRBD2. The CDR3 consists of 16 residues. Germline V lookup: CDR1 SGDLS, CDR2 YYNGEE. The V segment lost 7 bases and the J segment 6 bases; nucleotides outside the gene matches: 15. CDR3 in DNA: TGTGCCAGCGCGGGGGGGGTGGGAGAGGGTATGGATACGCAGTATTTT. It encodes CASAGGVGEGMDTQYF.

This clonotype occurred a few times. The chain couples TRBV19 to TRBJ2-2; D remains unclear. Germline lookup yields CDR1 LNHDA and CDR2 SQIVND (reference sequence). Between the trimmed V and J ends, which lost 1 base and 7 bases, there was a span of 13 bases. The CDR3 is 15 amino acids. The CDR3: CASSIVPPEDGELFF. CDR3 DNA: TGTGCCAGTAGTATAGTTCCTCCCGAAGACGGGGAGCTGTTTTTT.

In this sample, this clonotype turned up a few times. The gene calls are TRBV9 and TRBJ1-3; possibly TRBD1 for D (6 bases). Trimming left V 2 bases short and J 0 bases short, with 21 bases between. The CDR3 length is 19 residues. Germline CDR1 SGDLS, CDR2 YYNGEE. This chain's CDR3 is CASSVSGQHSFYSGNTIYF. CDR3 bases: TGTGCCAGCAGCGTTTCCGGACAGCATTCGTTCTACTCTGGAAACACCATATATTTT.

This clonotype was observed a few times. The chain combines TRBV20-1 with TRBJ2-2; 9 nucleotides match TRBD2. The germline V gene encodes CDR1 DFQATT and CDR2 SNEGSKA (reference sequence). The CDR3 spans 16 residues. The V segment lost 1 base and the J segment 3 bases; nucleotides outside the gene matches: 6. The CDR3 is CSARVSSGIDTGELFF. The CDR3 DNA sequence: TGCAGTGCTAGAGTCTCTAGCGGGATAGACACCGGGGAGCTGTTTTTT.

Many counts were recorded for this clonotype. The chain has TRBV6-1 and TRBJ2-3; 7 positions agree with TRBD1. With 4 bases clipped from V and 3 bases from J, the junction kept 7 bases outside the gene matches. The CDR3 consists of 15 residues. Germline-derived CDR1 and CDR2 are MNHNS and SASEGT. The CDR3 loop is CASSVEQGRTDTQYF. The CDR3 DNA is TGTGCCAGCAGTGTAGAACAGGGGCGGACAGATACGCAGTATTTT.

V and J are TRBV7-2 and TRBJ2-1, with 13 bases matching TRBD2. Germline CDR1 is SGHTA and CDR2 is FQGNSA. The CDR3 spans 16 residues. The J segment lost 7 bases and the V segment lost 2 bases, leaving 5 bases of the junction unmatched. The CDR3 DNA is TGTGCCAGCAGCTTACCCACTAGCGGGAGGGGAAATGAGCAGTTCTTC. Encoded protein: CASSLPTSGRGNEQFF.

There are a few counts of this clonotype. V and J are TRBV19 and TRBJ2-2; D is ambiguous. The CDR3 loop spans 17 amino acids. Germline CDR1 is LNHDA and CDR2 is SQIVND (reference sequence). Trimming removed 1 base from V and 5 bases from J, with 17 bases in between. This CDR3 is CASSIGQNALRTGELFF. Written as DNA, the CDR3 is TGTGCCAGTAGTATAGGGCAGAACGCCCTGCGAACCGGGGAGCTGTTTTTT.

In its sample, this clonotype was seen many times. V usage is TRBV7-9 and J usage is TRBJ2-1, with 7 bases identical to TRBD1. The V and J ends lost 9 bases and 10 bases, in that order; junction bases with no gene match: 6. Germline values: CDR1 SEHNR, CDR2 FQNEAQ (reference sequence). The CDR3 consists of 11 residues. CDR3 bases: TGTGCCAGTAGGGGGCTGGGGGAGCAGTTCTTC. Translated, it gives CASRGLGEQFF.

The V and J genes are TRBV30 and TRBJ2-5; TRBD2 matches at 7 bases. Germline values: CDR1 GTSNPN, CDR2 SVGIG (reference sequence). V was pared by 3 bases and J by 3 bases, with 13 bases of the junction left unmatched. This CDR3 contains 16 residues. The CDR3 bases are TGTGCCTGGAGCGGGGGGAAAAACAGCGTAAAAGAGACCCAGTACTTC. This sequence encodes CAWSGGKNSVKETQYF.

This clonotype occurred many times. CDR3: CASTKEGTSGSQTQYF. CDR3 DNA sequence: TGTGCCAGCACTAAAGAGGGGACTAGCGGGAGCCAGACCCAGTACTTC. The chain has TRBV6-1 and TRBJ2-5; 14 bases are a match to TRBD2. The germline V gene encodes CDR1 MNHNS and CDR2 SASEGT. J was trimmed by 6 bases and V by 7 bases; bases with no gene match: 10. This CDR3 is built from 16 residues.

At least ten counts were recorded for this clonotype. V is TRBV6-2 or TRBV6-3 and J is TRBJ2-1, with D tentatively TRBD1 (5 bases). CDR3 length equals 13 residues. V shed 0 bases and J shed 9 bases, with 9 bases lying between them. Per the germline V gene, CDR1 is MNHEY and CDR2 is SVGEGT. The CDR3 protein is CASSYSTGTEQFF. DNA of the CDR3: TGTGCCAGCAGTTACTCCACAGGTACTGAGCAGTTCTTC.

Here the CDR3 reads CASSVTGTGDPDTQYF. In nucleotides, the CDR3 is TGTGCCAGCAGCGTAACCGGGACAGGTGACCCAGATACGCAGTATTTT. The rearrangement links TRBV9 to TRBJ2-3; 8 nucleotides agree with TRBD1. Trimming cost V 1 base and J 4 bases; bases outside gene matches: 8. Germline V gives CDR1 SGDLS, CDR2 YYNGEE. The CDR3 consists of 16 residues. The entire variable domain, with the rest obtained from reference TRBV9 and TRBJ2-3, is as follows: DSGVTQTPKHLITATGQRVTLRCSPRSGDLSVYWYQQSLDQGLQFLIQYYNGEERAKGNILERFSAQQFPDLHSELNLSSLELGDSALYFCASSVTGTGDPDTQYFGPGTRLTVL.

This clonotype was found a few times. This rearrangement joins TRBV20-1 to TRBJ2-6; D possibly corresponds to TRBD1 (5 bases). The V end lost 4 bases, the J end lost 0 bases, and 7 bases lay between the germline ends. There are 14 residues in the CDR3. Germline CDR1 reads DFQATT; CDR2 reads SNEGSKA (reference sequence). CDR3 bases: TGCAGTGCTACCGACAGCTCTGGGGCCAACGTCCTGACTTTC. Its protein is CSATDSSGANVLTF.